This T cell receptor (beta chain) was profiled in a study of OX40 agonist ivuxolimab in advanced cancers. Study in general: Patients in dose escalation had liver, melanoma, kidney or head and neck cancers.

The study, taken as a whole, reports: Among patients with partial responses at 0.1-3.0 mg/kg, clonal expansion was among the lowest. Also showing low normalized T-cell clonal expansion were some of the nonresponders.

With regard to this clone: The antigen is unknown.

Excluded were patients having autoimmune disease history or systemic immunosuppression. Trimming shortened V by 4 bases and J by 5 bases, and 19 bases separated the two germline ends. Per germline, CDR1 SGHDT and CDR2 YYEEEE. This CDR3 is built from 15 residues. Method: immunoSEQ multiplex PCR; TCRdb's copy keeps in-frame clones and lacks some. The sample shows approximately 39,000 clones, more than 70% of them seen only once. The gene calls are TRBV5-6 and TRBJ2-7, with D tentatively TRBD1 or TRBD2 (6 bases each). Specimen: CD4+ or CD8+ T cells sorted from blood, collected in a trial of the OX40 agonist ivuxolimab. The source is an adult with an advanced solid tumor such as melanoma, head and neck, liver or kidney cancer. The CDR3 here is CASSPMEGGLHEQYF. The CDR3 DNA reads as TGTGCCAGCAGCCCCATGGAGGGGGGTCTCCACGAGCAGTACTTC.